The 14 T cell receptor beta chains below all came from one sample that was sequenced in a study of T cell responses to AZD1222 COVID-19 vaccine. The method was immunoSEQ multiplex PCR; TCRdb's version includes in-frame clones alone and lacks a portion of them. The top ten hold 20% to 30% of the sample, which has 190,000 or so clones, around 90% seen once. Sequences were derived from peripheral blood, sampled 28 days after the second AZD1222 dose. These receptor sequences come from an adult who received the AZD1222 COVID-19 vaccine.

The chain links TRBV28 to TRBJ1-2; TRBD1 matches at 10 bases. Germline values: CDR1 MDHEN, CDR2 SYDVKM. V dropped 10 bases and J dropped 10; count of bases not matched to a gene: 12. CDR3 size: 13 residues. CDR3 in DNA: TGTGCCATCCAGATTGGAGGACAGGGGGACTACACCTTC. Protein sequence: CAIQIGGQGDYTF.

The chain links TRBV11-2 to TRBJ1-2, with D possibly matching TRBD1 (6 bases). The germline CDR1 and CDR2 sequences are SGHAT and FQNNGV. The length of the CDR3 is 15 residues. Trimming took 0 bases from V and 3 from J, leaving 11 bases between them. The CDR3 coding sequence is TGTGCCAGCAGCTTAGAACGGGGGGCAGACTATGGCTACACCTTC. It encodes CASSLERGADYGYTF. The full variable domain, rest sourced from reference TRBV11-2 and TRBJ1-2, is EAGVAQSPRYKIIEKRQSVAFWCNPISGHATLYWYQQILGQGPKLLIQFQNNGVVDDSQLPKDRFSAERLKGVDSTLKIQPAKLEDSAVYLCASSLERGADYGYTFGSGTRLTVV.

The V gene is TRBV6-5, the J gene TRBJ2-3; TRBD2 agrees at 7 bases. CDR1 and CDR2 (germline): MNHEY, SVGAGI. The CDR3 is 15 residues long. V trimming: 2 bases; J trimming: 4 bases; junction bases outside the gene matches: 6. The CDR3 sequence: CASSYRRERADTQYF. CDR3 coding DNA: TGTGCCAGCAGTTACCGGCGGGAGAGGGCAGATACGCAGTATTTT.

The CDR3: CASSLGGTANNEQFF. The CDR3 DNA reads as TGCGCCAGCAGCTTGGGGGGGACAGCAAACAATGAGCAGTTCTTC. This chain links TRBV5-1 with TRBJ2-1, with 7 bases that match TRBD1. This CDR3 is 15 amino acids long. Germline V lookup: CDR1 SGHRS, CDR2 YFSETQ. The ends lost 0 bases at V and 5 bases at J; junction bases unmatched: 5. Full variable domain (missing parts from reference TRBV5-1 and TRBJ2-1): KAGVTQTPRYLIKTRGQQVTLSCSPISGHRSVSWYQQTPGQGLQFLFEYFSETQRNKGNFPGRFSGRQFSNSRSEMNVSTLELGDSALYLCASSLGGTANNEQFFGPGTRLTVL.

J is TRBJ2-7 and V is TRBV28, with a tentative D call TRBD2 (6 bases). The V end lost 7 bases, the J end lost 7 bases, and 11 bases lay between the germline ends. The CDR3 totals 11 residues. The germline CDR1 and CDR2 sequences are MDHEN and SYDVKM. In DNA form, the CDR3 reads TGTGCCAGCAAGCGGGCGAGGGAGCAGTACTTC. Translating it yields CASKRAREQYF.

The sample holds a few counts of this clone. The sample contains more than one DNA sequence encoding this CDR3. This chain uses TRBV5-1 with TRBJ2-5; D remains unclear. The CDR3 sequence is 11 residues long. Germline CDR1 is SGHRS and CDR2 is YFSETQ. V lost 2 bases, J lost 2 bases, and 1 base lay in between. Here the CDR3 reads CASSLQETQYF. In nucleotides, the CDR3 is TGCGCCAGCAGCTTACAAGAGACCCAGTACTTC.

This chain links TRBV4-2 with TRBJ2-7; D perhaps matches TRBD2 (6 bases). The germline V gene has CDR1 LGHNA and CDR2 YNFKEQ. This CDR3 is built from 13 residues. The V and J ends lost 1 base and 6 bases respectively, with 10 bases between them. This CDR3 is CASSQVGGAEQYF. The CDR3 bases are TGTGCCAGCAGCCAAGTAGGAGGGGCCGAGCAGTACTTC.

This CDR3 is CASNPGPSYNEQFF. The DNA for the CDR3 is TGTGCCAGTAATCCGGGACCCTCCTACAATGAGCAGTTCTTC. The J gene is TRBJ2-1, the V gene TRBV19; possibly TRBD1 or TRBD2 for D (5 bases each). Germline loops: CDR1 LNHDA, CDR2 SQIVND (reference sequence). V lost 7 bases to trimming and J lost 0 bases, with 10 bases between them. This CDR3 region has 14 residues.

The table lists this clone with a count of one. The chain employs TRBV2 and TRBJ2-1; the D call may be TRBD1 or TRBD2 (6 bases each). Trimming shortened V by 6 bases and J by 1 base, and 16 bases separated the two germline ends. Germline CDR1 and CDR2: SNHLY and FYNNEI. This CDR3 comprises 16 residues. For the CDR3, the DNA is TGTGCCAGCAGCAACCCAGGGGACTTGTCCTACAATGAGCAGTTCTTC. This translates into CASSNPGDLSYNEQFF.

The CDR3 nucleotides are TGTGCTACGGGCGGGGGCAGGGAGCAGTTCTTC. It yields the protein CATGGGREQFF. The rearrangement links TRBV7-9 to TRBJ2-1; the D gene is possibly TRBD2 (7 bases). The CDR3 loop spans 11 amino acids. Germline V gene data show CDR1 as SEHNR and CDR2 as FQNEAQ (reference sequence).

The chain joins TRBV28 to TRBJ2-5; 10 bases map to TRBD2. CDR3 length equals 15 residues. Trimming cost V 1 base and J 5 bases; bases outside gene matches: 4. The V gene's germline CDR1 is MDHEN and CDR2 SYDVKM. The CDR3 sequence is CASSLSSGGEETQYF. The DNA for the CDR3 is TGTGCCAGCAGTTTATCCAGCGGGGGGGAGGAGACCCAGTACTTC. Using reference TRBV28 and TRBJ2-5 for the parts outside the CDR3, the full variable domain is DVKVTQSSRYLVKRTGEKVFLECVQDMDHENMFWYRQDPGLGLRLIYFSYDVKMKEKGDIPEGYSVSREKKERFSLILESASTNQTSMYLCASSLSSGGEETQYFGPGTRLLVL.

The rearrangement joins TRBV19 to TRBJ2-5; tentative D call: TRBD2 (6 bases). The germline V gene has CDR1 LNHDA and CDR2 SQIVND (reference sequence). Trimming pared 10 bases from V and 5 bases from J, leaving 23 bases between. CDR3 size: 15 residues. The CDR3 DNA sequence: TGTGCCACCAAGGCCATTAGCGGAGGAGGGGAGACCCAGTACTTC. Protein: CATKAISGGGETQYF.

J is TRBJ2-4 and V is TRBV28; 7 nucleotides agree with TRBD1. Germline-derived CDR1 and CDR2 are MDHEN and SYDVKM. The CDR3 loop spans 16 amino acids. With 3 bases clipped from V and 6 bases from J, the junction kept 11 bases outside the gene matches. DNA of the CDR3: TGTGCCAGCAGTTTTGAGGGGCAGGGGGTATTAAACATTCAGTACTTC. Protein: CASSFEGQGVLNIQYF.

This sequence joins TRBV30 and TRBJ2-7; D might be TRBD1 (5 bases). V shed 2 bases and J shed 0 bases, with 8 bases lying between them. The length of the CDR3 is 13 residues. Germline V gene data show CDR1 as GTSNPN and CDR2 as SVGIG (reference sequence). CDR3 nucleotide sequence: TGTGCCTGGAGTTCAGGGTACTCCTACGAGCAGTACTTC. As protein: CAWSSGYSYEQYF.